A single sample gave rise to the 18 T cell receptor beta chains below, sequenced in a study of control samples from healthy donors and cancer patients. Libraries were prepared by immunoSEQ multiplex PCR; TCRdb keeps only in-frame clonotypes and omits some of them. The table has fewer than 200,000 clones, roughly 88% seen once. Sequencing input: blood. Receptors originate from a woman in her twenties or thirties in good health.

The V and J genes are TRBV18 and TRBJ2-3, with TRBD2 matching over 7 bases. The CDR3 loop spans 12 amino acids. V shed 3 bases, J shed 13 bases, and the junction held 7 bases outside the gene matches. Germline-derived CDR1 and CDR2 are KGHSH and LQKENI. The CDR3 DNA reads TGTGCCAGCTCACCCGATGCGGGGGTCGAGTATTTT. Its protein product is CASSPDAGVEYF.

V and J are TRBV10-3 and TRBJ2-5; unclear D gene. V lost 4 bases, J lost 5 bases, and 14 bases lay in between. CDR1 ENHRY and CDR2 SYGVKD come from the germline V gene. The CDR3 is made up of 14 amino acids. In DNA, the CDR3 is TGTGCCATCAGTGGCCCCTCTACCTTGGAGACCCAGTACTTC. It yields the protein CAISGPSTLETQYF.

The chain is built from TRBV19 and TRBJ2-3; 7 bases align to TRBD1. The CDR3 is 16 amino acids. Germline V CDR1 and CDR2: LNHDA, SQIVND (reference sequence). Unmatched junction bases numbered 6, after V lost 3 bases and J lost 0 bases. The CDR3 reads CASSMGTAPSTDTQYF. CDR3 in DNA: TGTGCCAGTAGTATGGGGACAGCCCCTAGCACAGATACGCAGTATTTT.

This chain links TRBV3-1 (or the pseudogene TRBV3-2) with TRBJ2-7; TRBD1 aligns across 11 bases. The length of the CDR3 is 14 residues. Per germline, CDR1 LGHDT and CDR2 YNNKEL (reference sequence). With 5 bases clipped from V and 4 bases from J, the junction kept 4 bases outside the gene matches. Here the CDR3 reads CASSVGQGGYEQYF. The DNA for the CDR3 is TGTGCCAGCAGCGTGGGACAGGGGGGGTACGAGCAGTACTTC.

This chain links TRBV3-1 (or the pseudogene TRBV3-2) with TRBJ2-7; D call uncertain. Germline V lookup: CDR1 LGHDT, CDR2 YNNKEL (reference sequence). Trimming shortened V by 1 base and J by 5 bases, and 12 bases separated the two germline ends. The CDR3 has 14 residues. The CDR3 protein is CASSQGGEFNEQYF. CDR3 in DNA: TGTGCCAGCAGCCAAGGTGGGGAATTTAACGAGCAGTACTTC.

The chain has TRBV5-5 and TRBJ2-7; D remains unclear. This CDR3 is 14 amino acids long. Trimming cost V 3 bases and J 0 bases, with 10 bases left between them. Germline V gene sequence: CDR1 SGHKS, CDR2 YYEKEE (reference sequence). For the CDR3, the DNA is TGTGCCAGCAGCTCCACCCCGGGCTCCTACGAGCAGTACTTC. Protein sequence: CASSSTPGSYEQYF.

The chain carries TRBV4-2 and TRBJ1-5, with unresolved D. The CDR3 is 15 amino acids. The ends were cut back, 1 base at V and 2 bases at J, with 9 bases in the middle. Per germline, CDR1 LGHNA and CDR2 YNFKEQ. The chain's CDR3 is CASSQGGHGNQPQHF. The CDR3 DNA sequence: TGTGCCAGCAGCCAAGGTGGGCATGGCAATCAGCCCCAGCATTTT.

CDR3 nucleotides: TGTGCCAGCAGTTTAGGTTTTGTTGGAGGGAATTCACCCCTCCACTTT. Amino acid sequence: CASSLGFVGGNSPLHF. The V call is TRBV28, the J call TRBJ1-6; D call uncertain. CDR3 length equals 16 residues. V lost 2 bases, J lost 7 bases, and 15 bases lay in between. Germline CDR1 is MDHEN and CDR2 is SYDVKM.

In DNA form, the CDR3 reads TGTGCCAGCAGTACTATGGGTGGCTACACCTTC. It yields the protein CASSTMGGYTF. The J gene is TRBJ1-2, the V gene TRBV6-5, with D unresolved. The CDR3 loop spans 11 amino acids. With 5 bases removed from V and 7 bases from J, the gap between germline ends came to 8 bases. Germline V gene sequence: CDR1 MNHEY, CDR2 SVGAGI.

This clone has only one observation. The rearrangement joins TRBV2 to TRBJ2-1; 8 bases are a match to TRBD2. Trimming took 4 bases from V and 7 from J; bases not matched to a gene: 6. CDR1 is SNHLY, CDR2 FYNNEI, per germline. This CDR3 region has 14 residues. The CDR3 nucleotides are TGTGCCAGCAGTGTCGGGAGGGGCCCAAATGAGCAGTTCTTC. Translating it yields CASSVGRGPNEQFF.

V usage is TRBV5-5 and J usage is TRBJ1-4; weak D call: TRBD1 (5 bases). Germline V gene lookup returns CDR1 SGHKS and CDR2 YYEKEE (reference sequence). The CDR3 contains 15 residues. The V and J ends lost 5 bases and 2 bases respectively, with 13 bases between them. CDR3 region: CASRHSGRTNEKLFF. The CDR3 bases are TGTGCCAGCAGACATTCAGGGCGGACTAATGAAAAACTGTTTTTT.

This chain joins TRBV6-2 or TRBV6-3 and TRBJ2-1; 12 bases are shared with TRBD2. This CDR3 spans 16 amino acids. V lost 4 bases to trimming and J lost 9 bases; unmatched junction nucleotides: 10. Germline V CDR1 and CDR2: MNHEY, SVGEGT. The DNA for the CDR3 is TGTGCCAGCAGTTTGCGGCTAGCGGGGGGGCTCAGTGAGCAGTTCTTC. Translating gives CASSLRLAGGLSEQFF.

The chain couples TRBV7-6 to TRBJ2-3; D may be TRBD2 (5 bases). Germline-derived CDR1 and CDR2 are SGHVS and FNYEAQ. V shed 6 bases and J shed 0 bases, with 19 bases lying between them. The CDR3 is 17 residues long. CDR3 region: CASSVWATTGSTDTQYF. The CDR3 bases are TGTGCCAGCAGTGTATGGGCGACGACGGGGAGCACAGATACGCAGTATTTT.

The chain couples TRBV7-9 to TRBJ1-4, with D possibly being TRBD1 (5 bases). Germline CDR1 reads SEHNR; CDR2 reads FQNEAQ (reference sequence). The CDR3 has 14 amino acids. V was clipped by 3 bases and J by 1 base, with 6 bases between them. For the CDR3, the DNA is TGTGCCAGCAGCTTGGGGGTAACTAATGAAAAACTGTTTTTT. It is translated as CASSLGVTNEKLFF.

The chain has TRBV6-5 and TRBJ2-1; D is unclear. V shed 9 bases and J shed 1 base, with 10 bases lying between them. Germline loops: CDR1 MNHEY, CDR2 SVGAGI. The CDR3 length is 13 residues. The DNA for the CDR3 is TGTGCCAGTCTCCCGGTGTCCTACAATGAGCAGTTCTTC. Amino acids: CASLPVSYNEQFF.

This clone was seen a single time. V is TRBV6-5 and J is TRBJ2-3; 8 bases agree with TRBD1. The CDR3 sequence is 15 residues long. The trim removed 6 bases at V and 2 bases at J, leaving 7 bases unmatched. CDR1 is MNHEY, CDR2 SVGAGI, per germline. CDR3: CASSSGQGYTDTQYF. The CDR3 coding sequence is TGTGCCAGCAGCTCTGGACAGGGCTACACAGATACGCAGTATTTT.

The chain carries TRBV28 and TRBJ2-7; 11 nucleotides agree with TRBD2. Losses at the gene ends were 5 bases for V and 2 bases for J; bases not matched to a gene: 2. CDR1 and CDR2 (germline): MDHEN, SYDVKM. This CDR3 is built from 14 residues. DNA of the CDR3: TGTGCCAGCAGTCTAGCGGGAGGCCCCTACGAGCAGTACTTC. Amino acids: CASSLAGGPYEQYF. Full variable domain (remainder filled in from reference TRBV28 and TRBJ2-7): DVKVTQSSRYLVKRTGEKVFLECVQDMDHENMFWYRQDPGLGLRLIYFSYDVKMKEKGDIPEGYSVSREKKERFSLILESASTNQTSMYLCASSLAGGPYEQYFGPGTRLTVT.

V gene TRBV28 combines with J gene TRBJ2-3; 11 bases fit TRBD2. CDR1 MDHEN and CDR2 SYDVKM come from the germline V gene. The CDR3 totals 16 residues. J lost 4 bases, V lost 4 bases, and 7 bases had no gene match. DNA of the CDR3: TGTGCCAGCAGTTCGATAGCGGGAGGGCCCTCAGATACGCAGTATTTT. This sequence encodes CASSSIAGGPSDTQYF.